Listed here are 24 T cell receptor beta chains from one sample, sequenced in a study of CD8 T cells in ankylosing spondylitis. TCRdb processed the 5' RACE reads anew with MiXCR; each CDR3 protein has one entry. This table has 250,000 to 300,000 distinct CDR3 sequences, roughly 20% appearing once. Sequencing was performed on blood, either unsorted or a sorted T cell fraction (not recorded which). The origin of the receptors is a male donor with ankylosing spondylitis or in good health (not recorded which).

The J gene is TRBJ2-1, the V gene TRBV7-2; tentative D call: TRBD2 (6 bases). V was clipped by 1 base and J by 8 bases, with 12 bases between them. The CDR3 runs to 14 residues. The germline gives CDR1 SGHTA, CDR2 FQGNSA. Written as DNA, the CDR3 is TGTGCCAGCAGCTTAGGGGCGGGGTCCGATGAGCAGTTCTTC. It translates to CASSLGAGSDEQFF.

This clonotype turned up a few times. Since a much larger clone is just one base distant, this may be a read error. The genes are TRBV11-2 and TRBJ2-7; 8 bases map to TRBD1. The CDR3 has 15 amino acids. Germline V gene data show CDR1 as SGHAT and CDR2 as FQNNGV. With V trimmed by 5 bases and J by 0 bases, 6 bases remained unmatched. CDR3 in amino acids: CASSNSGTGSYEQYV. The CDR3 nucleotides read TGTGCCAGCAGCAATTCCGGGACAGGCTCCTACGAGCAGTACGTC.

This clonotype was observed a few times. The rearrangement links TRBV20-1 to TRBJ1-6; 7 nucleotides align to TRBD1. Germline loops: CDR1 DFQATT, CDR2 SNEGSKA (reference sequence). The V segment lost 6 bases and the J segment 5 bases; nucleotides outside the gene matches: 1. The CDR3 has 12 residues. DNA of the CDR3: TGCAGTGCACAGGGGCATAATTCACCCCTCCACTTT. The encoded protein is CSAQGHNSPLHF.

This clonotype was observed a few times. The chain uses TRBV29-1 and TRBJ2-3; 9 positions agree with TRBD2. The CDR3 totals 14 residues. The J segment lost 5 bases and the V segment lost 7 bases, leaving 10 bases of the junction unmatched. Germline-derived CDR1 and CDR2 are SQVTM and ANQGSEA. The DNA for the CDR3 is TGCAGCGCCACGGAGGCTAGCGGGGTAGATACGCAGTATTTT. It is translated as CSATEASGVDTQYF.

V is TRBV15 and J is TRBJ1-1, with D possibly matching TRBD1 (5 bases). This CDR3 comprises 13 residues. Trimming stripped 4 bases from V and 6 bases from J, with 12 bases between. Germline-derived CDR1 and CDR2 are LNHNV and YYDKDF (reference sequence). CDR3 nucleotides: TGTGCCACCAGCAAAACAGGCTCGCCTGAAGCTTTCTTT. Encoded protein: CATSKTGSPEAFF.

The chain is built from TRBV20-1 and TRBJ1-1; D is unclear. The germline V gene has CDR1 DFQATT and CDR2 SNEGSKA (reference sequence). This CDR3 is 14 amino acids long. V was pared by 6 bases and J by 0 bases, with 14 bases between. Here the CDR3 DNA reads TGCAGTGCCTCACCAGGCAACATGAACACTGAAGCTTTCTTT. It is translated as CSASPGNMNTEAFF.

The chain recombines TRBV12-3 or TRBV12-4 with TRBJ1-1; maybe TRBD1 (5 bases). V lost 7 bases and J lost 1, with 22 bases in between. This CDR3 region has 17 residues. CDR3 sequence reads: CASTSGVLSHGNTEAFF. DNA of the CDR3: TGTGCCAGCACATCGGGGGTTTTGTCCCACGGGAACACTGAAGCTTTCTTT.

This clonotype has a count of ten or more. The gene calls are TRBV7-3 and TRBJ2-1; 9 nucleotides agree with TRBD2. The CDR3 loop spans 15 amino acids. The V gene end was trimmed by 2 bases and the J gene end by 2 bases; junction bases not matched to a gene: 1. Per germline, CDR1 SGHTA and CDR2 FQGTGA. DNA for the CDR3: TGTGCCAGCAGCTTAGCGGGAGGGACCTACAATGAGCAGTTCTTC. It translates to CASSLAGGTYNEQFF.

The V call is TRBV28, the J call TRBJ2-3; TRBD2 agrees at 8 bases. The germline CDR1 and CDR2 sequences are MDHEN and SYDVKM. The CDR3 covers 17 residues. V was clipped by 8 bases and J by 1 base; unmatched bases: 14. CDR3: CASASLWGSGGTDTQYF. In DNA form, the CDR3 reads TGTGCCAGCGCCTCCCTTTGGGGTAGCGGGGGCACAGATACGCAGTATTTT.

This chain connects TRBV11-2 to TRBJ2-7; TRBD2 is a possible D gene (6 bases). Germline V lookup: CDR1 SGHAT, CDR2 FQNNGV. Trimming removed 1 base from V and 6 bases from J, with 13 bases in between. The CDR3 loop spans 14 amino acids. CDR3 sequence (DNA): TGTGCCAGCAGCTTAGGACCGGGGGTGGTCGAGCAGTACGTC. Protein: CASSLGPGVVEQYV.

This rearrangement joins TRBV27 to TRBJ1-1; no firm D call. The CDR3 sequence is 14 residues long. V was pared by 6 bases and J by 8 bases, with 19 bases between. Germline lookup yields CDR1 MNHEY and CDR2 SMNVEV (reference sequence). Written as DNA, the CDR3 is TGTGCCAGCAGCTCACCCGGGCCCCAGGCCGAAGCTTTCTTT. It encodes CASSSPGPQAEAFF.

This clonotype was picked up a small number of times. One end of the junction is discordant with germline, which a read error may explain. V gene TRBV5-1 combines with J gene TRBJ2-1, with D possibly TRBD2 on 7 matching bases. CDR1 SGHRS and CDR2 YFSETQ come from the germline V gene. This CDR3 has 17 residues. The CDR3 spells CASSLGGTSGAYNEQFF. The CDR3 DNA reads TGCGCCAGCAGTTTGGGGGGCACCAGCGGGGCATACAATGAGCAGTTCTTC.

This chain's CDR3 is CAISEMHNEQFF. The CDR3 DNA reads as TGTGCCATCAGTGAGATGCATAATGAGCAGTTCTTC. The V gene is TRBV10-3, the J gene TRBJ2-1; D gene unclear. The CDR3 is 12 residues long. Trimming shortened V by 2 bases and J by 7 bases, and 6 bases separated the two germline ends. Germline-derived CDR1 and CDR2 are ENHRY and SYGVKD.

There are a few counts of this clonotype. The chain couples TRBV20-1 to TRBJ2-3, with 7 nucleotides matching TRBD2. The length of the CDR3 is 13 residues. J gave up 0 bases and V 5 bases, and 2 bases lay outside the gene matches. Germline-derived CDR1 and CDR2 are DFQATT and SNEGSKA (reference sequence). CDR3 coding DNA: TGCAGTGCTCTTAGCGGGAGCACAGATACGCAGTATTTT. Translation: CSALSGSTDTQYF.

The rearrangement joins TRBV28 to TRBJ1-3; the D gene is possibly TRBD1 (5 bases). V was shortened by 3 bases and J by 8 bases, with 14 bases between the two germline ends. The CDR3 extends over 14 amino acids. Looked up from germline, CDR1 is MDHEN and CDR2 is SYDVKM. CDR3 protein: CASSFPGRKHTIYF. DNA of the CDR3: TGTGCCAGCAGTTTCCCGGGGCGTAAGCACACCATATATTTT.

This clonotype showed up just a few times. The chain links TRBV12-3 or TRBV12-4 to TRBJ1-1; D might be TRBD1 (5 bases). This CDR3 is built from 12 residues. V was pared by 4 bases and J by 8 bases, with 11 bases between. CDR3 bases: TGTGCCAGCAGTTCGTTCGGGGACGAAGCTTTCTTT. Translating gives CASSSFGDEAFF.

The gene calls are TRBV11-2 and TRBJ1-1, with D perhaps matching TRBD1 (6 bases). The CDR3 spans 15 residues. The germline V and J ends were trimmed by 5 bases and 4 bases, with 17 bases remaining between them. CDR1 and CDR2 from the germline V gene are SGHAT and FQNNGV. CDR3 protein: CASSREGGLATEAFF. DNA of the CDR3: TGTGCCAGCAGCCGAGAGGGGGGGTTGGCCACTGAAGCTTTCTTT.

This rearrangement joins TRBV6-1 to TRBJ1-4; a possible D gene is TRBD1 (5 bases). The germline CDR1 and CDR2 sequences are MNHNS and SASEGT. The CDR3 runs to 14 residues. V shed 1 base and J shed 3 bases, with 6 bases lying between them. The DNA for the CDR3 is TGTGCCAGCAGTGAAGGGGGCGCTAATGAAAAACTGTTTTTT. Translated: CASSEGGANEKLFF.

There are a few counts of this clonotype. The chain couples TRBV7-3 to TRBJ1-1; TRBD1 matches 7 bases. This CDR3 comprises 13 residues. Unmatched junction bases numbered 7, after V lost 5 bases and J lost 7 bases. Germline CDR1 and CDR2: SGHTA and FQGTGA. Here the CDR3 reads CASSPHRQGEAFF. The DNA of the CDR3 is TGTGCCAGCAGCCCTCACCGACAGGGTGAAGCTTTCTTT. Based on the CDR3 plus reference TRBV7-3 and TRBJ1-1, the full variable domain is GAGVSQTPSNKVTEKGKYVELRCDPISGHTALYWYRQSLGQGPEFLIYFQGTGAADDSGLPNDRFFAVRPEGSVSTLKIQRTERGDSAVYLCASSPHRQGEAFFGQGTRLTVV.

In this sample, this clonotype turned up many times. The CDR3 nucleotides are TGCGCCAGCAGCTTGGGGCAGGCTGAAGCTTTCTTT. This encodes CASSLGQAEAFF. The chain employs TRBV5-1 and TRBJ1-1, with D uncertain. Deletions cut 0 bases from V and 6 bases from J, with 6 bases between. The germline gives CDR1 SGHRS, CDR2 YFSETQ. CDR3 length: 12 amino acids. Variable domain in full (rest from reference TRBV5-1 and TRBJ1-1): KAGVTQTPRYLIKTRGQQVTLSCSPISGHRSVSWYQQTPGQGLQFLFEYFSETQRNKGNFPGRFSGRQFSNSRSEMNVSTLELGDSALYLCASSLGQAEAFFGQGTRLTVV.

This clonotype came up a few times. The J gene is TRBJ1-1, the V gene TRBV20-1; 9 nucleotides line up with TRBD1. The CDR3 sequence is 13 residues long. V trimming: 6 bases; J trimming: 6 bases; junction bases outside the gene matches: 8. CDR1 DFQATT and CDR2 SNEGSKA come from the germline V gene (reference sequence). The CDR3 bases are TGCAGTGCAAAACAGGGGGCTCAAGCTGAAGCTTTCTTT. This gives the protein CSAKQGAQAEAFF.

This chain uses TRBV4-2 with TRBJ2-7; tentatively, D is TRBD2 (6 bases). The CDR3 is 15 amino acids. The V and J ends lost 0 bases and 3 bases respectively, with 12 bases between them. The germline V gene encodes CDR1 LGHNA and CDR2 YNFKEQ. The CDR3 coding sequence is TGTGCCAGCAGCCAAGATGGGGGGACTTACTACGAGCAGTACGTC. Protein product: CASSQDGGTYYEQYV.

This chain connects TRBV24-1 to TRBJ2-3, with 13 positions matching TRBD2. The length of the CDR3 is 18 residues. Trimming cost V 5 bases and J 4 bases; bases outside gene matches: 11. The germline CDR1 and CDR2 sequences are KGHDR and SFDVKD. DNA of the CDR3: TGTGCCACCAGTGCCCTCCGGACTAGCGGGAGTCGCGCAGATACGCAGTATTTT. This translates into CATSALRTSGSRADTQYF.

The chain's CDR3 is CASSFGQLYEQYV. The CDR3 DNA reads as TGTGCCAGCAGTTTCGGACAACTCTACGAGCAGTACGTC. V and J are TRBV12-3 or TRBV12-4 and TRBJ2-7, with a possible D match to TRBD1 (5 bases). The germline V and J ends were trimmed by 3 bases and 3 bases, with 9 bases remaining between them. This CDR3 has 13 residues.